This is a list of T cell receptor beta chains from one sample in a study of blood T cells in healthy people across ages. TCRdb passed the 5' RACE reads through MiXCR, listing each CDR3 protein once. The sample records about 590,000 distinct CDR3 sequences, about 30% being singletons. The specimen was blood. The receptors derive from a woman of 80 years or more in good health. The CDR3 runs from the conserved cysteine through the conserved F or W. D genes are given only for firm matches.

j_call: TRBJ1-1; v_call: TRBV14; d_call: -; cdr3_aa: CASSRKAGTNTEAFF
j_call: TRBJ2-7; v_call: TRBV12-3/TRBV12-4; d_call: -; cdr3_aa: CASSFRGAGTYEQYF
j_call: TRBJ2-7; v_call: TRBV20-1; d_call: TRBD1; cdr3_aa: CSASLGGTGAYEQYF
j_call: TRBJ2-1; v_call: TRBV6-2/TRBV6-3; d_call: TRBD2; cdr3_aa: CASRPSGGARYNEQFF
j_call: TRBJ1-5; v_call: TRBV12-3/TRBV12-4; d_call: -; cdr3_aa: CASSLPPTMGQPQHF
j_call: TRBJ2-5; v_call: TRBV20-1; d_call: TRBD1; cdr3_aa: CSALAGQGIETQYF
j_call: TRBJ2-1; v_call: TRBV24-1; d_call: -; cdr3_aa: CATSDNLYNEQFF
j_call: TRBJ2-1; v_call: TRBV20-1; d_call: TRBD2; cdr3_aa: CSAKGRGGSYNEQFF
j_call: TRBJ2-3; v_call: TRBV24-1; d_call: -; cdr3_aa: CATSDGGSTDTQYF
j_call: TRBJ2-1; v_call: TRBV13; d_call: TRBD2; cdr3_aa: CASSQRGINNEQFF
j_call: TRBJ1-5; v_call: TRBV12-3/TRBV12-4; d_call: TRBD1; cdr3_aa: CASRARGQGSSAQHF
j_call: TRBJ2-2; v_call: TRBV7-2; d_call: TRBD2; cdr3_aa: CASSSRLAGGGAGELFF
j_call: TRBJ1-5; v_call: TRBV11-2; d_call: -; cdr3_aa: CASSLTLGWGNQPQHF
j_call: TRBJ2-3; v_call: TRBV5-1; d_call: -; cdr3_aa: CASSWTPYTDTQYF